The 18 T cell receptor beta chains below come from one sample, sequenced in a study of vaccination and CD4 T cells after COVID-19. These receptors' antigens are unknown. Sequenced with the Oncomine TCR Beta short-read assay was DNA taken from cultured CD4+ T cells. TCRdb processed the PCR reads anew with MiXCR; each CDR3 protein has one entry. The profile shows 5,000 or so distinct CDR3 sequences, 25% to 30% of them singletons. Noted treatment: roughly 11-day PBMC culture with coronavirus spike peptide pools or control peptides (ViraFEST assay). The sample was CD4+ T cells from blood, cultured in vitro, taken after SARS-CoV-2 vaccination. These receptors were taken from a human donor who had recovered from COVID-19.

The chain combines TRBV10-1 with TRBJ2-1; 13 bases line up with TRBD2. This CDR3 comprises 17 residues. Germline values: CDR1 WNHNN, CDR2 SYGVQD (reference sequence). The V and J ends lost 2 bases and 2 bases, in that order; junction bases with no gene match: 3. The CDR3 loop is CASSELGTSGTYNEQFF. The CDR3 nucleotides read TGCGCCAGCAGTGAGCTGGGGACTAGCGGGACCTACAATGAGCAGTTCTTC.

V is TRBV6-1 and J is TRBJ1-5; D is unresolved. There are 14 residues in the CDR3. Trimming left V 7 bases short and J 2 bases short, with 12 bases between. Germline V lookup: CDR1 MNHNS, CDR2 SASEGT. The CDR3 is CASKFGPGNQPQHF. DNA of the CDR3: TGTGCCAGCAAATTTGGCCCGGGCAATCAGCCCCAGCATTTT.

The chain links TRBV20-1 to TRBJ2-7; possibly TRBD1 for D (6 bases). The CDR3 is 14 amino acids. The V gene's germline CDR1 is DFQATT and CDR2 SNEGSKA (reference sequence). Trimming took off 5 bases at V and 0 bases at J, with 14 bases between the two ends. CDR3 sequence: CSAGGVAASYEQYF. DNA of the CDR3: TGCAGTGCTGGGGGCGTGGCGGCCTCCTACGAGCAGTACTTC.

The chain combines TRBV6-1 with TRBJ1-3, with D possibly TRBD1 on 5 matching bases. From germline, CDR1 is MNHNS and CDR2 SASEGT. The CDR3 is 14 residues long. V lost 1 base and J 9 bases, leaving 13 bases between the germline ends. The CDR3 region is CASSEVLGVSTIYF. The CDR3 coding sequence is TGTGCCAGCAGTGAAGTTCTGGGGGTGAGCACCATATATTTT.

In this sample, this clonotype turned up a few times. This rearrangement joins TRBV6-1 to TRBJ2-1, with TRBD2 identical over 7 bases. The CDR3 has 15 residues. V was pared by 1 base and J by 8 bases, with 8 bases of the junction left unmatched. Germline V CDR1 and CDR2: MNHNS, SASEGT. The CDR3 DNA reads TGTGCCAGCAGTGAAGATGAGCTAGGGAGGGATGAGCAGTTCTTC. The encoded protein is CASSEDELGRDEQFF.

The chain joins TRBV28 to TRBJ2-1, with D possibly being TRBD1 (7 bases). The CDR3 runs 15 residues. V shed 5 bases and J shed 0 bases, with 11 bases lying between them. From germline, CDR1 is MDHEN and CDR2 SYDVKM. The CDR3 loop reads CASSHQGGSYNEQFF. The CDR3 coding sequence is TGTGCCAGCAGTCACCAGGGGGGCTCCTACAATGAGCAGTTCTTC.

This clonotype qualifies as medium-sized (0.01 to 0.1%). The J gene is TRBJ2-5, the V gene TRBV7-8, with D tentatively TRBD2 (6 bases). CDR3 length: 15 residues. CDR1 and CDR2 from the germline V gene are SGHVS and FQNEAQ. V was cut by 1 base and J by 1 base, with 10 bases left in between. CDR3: CASSLVGSGQETQYF. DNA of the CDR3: TGTGCCAGCAGCTTAGTCGGTAGCGGCCAAGAGACCCAGTACTTC.

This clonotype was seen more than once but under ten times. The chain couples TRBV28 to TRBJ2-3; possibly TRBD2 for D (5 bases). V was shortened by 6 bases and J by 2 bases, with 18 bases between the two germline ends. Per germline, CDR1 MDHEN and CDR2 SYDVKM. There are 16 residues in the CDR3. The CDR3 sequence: CASSPGRLKVTDTQYF. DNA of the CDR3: TGTGCCAGCAGCCCGGGGAGACTAAAAGTCACAGATACGCAGTATTTT. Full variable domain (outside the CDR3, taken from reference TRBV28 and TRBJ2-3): DVKVTQSSRYLVKRTGEKVFLECVQDMDHENMFWYRQDPGLGLRLIYFSYDVKMKEKGDIPEGYSVSREKKERFSLILESASTNQTSMYLCASSPGRLKVTDTQYFGPGTRLTVL.

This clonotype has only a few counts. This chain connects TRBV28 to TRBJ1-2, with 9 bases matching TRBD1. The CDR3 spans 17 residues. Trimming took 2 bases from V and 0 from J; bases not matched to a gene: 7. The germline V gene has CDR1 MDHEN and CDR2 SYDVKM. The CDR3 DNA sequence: TGTGCCAGCAGTTTAGACGGGACAGGGCCCTCTAACTATGGCTACACCTTC. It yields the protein CASSLDGTGPSNYGYTF.

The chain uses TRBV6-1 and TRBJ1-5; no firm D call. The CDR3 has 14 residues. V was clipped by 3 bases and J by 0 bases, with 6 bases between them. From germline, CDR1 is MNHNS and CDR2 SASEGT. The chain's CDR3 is CASSELNSNQPQHF. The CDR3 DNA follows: TGTGCCAGCAGTGAGTTGAATAGCAATCAGCCCCAGCATTTT.

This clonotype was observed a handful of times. CDR3 bases: TGTGCCAGCAGTGGGGGACAGGGGCTTAATTCACCCCTCCACTTT. It codes for CASSGGQGLNSPLHF. The gene calls are TRBV6-1 and TRBJ1-6, with TRBD1 matching over 10 bases. The CDR3 runs to 15 residues. Trimming cost V 4 bases and J 6 bases; bases outside gene matches: 3. Per germline, CDR1 MNHNS and CDR2 SASEGT.

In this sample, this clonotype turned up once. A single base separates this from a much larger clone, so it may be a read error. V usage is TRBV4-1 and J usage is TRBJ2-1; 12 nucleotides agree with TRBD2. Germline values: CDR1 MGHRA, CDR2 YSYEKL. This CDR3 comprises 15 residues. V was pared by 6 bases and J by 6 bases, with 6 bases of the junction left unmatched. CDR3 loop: CASRSGLAGSNEQFF. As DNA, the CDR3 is TGCGCCAGCAGATCAGGACTAGCGGGGAGCAATGAGCAGTTCTTC.

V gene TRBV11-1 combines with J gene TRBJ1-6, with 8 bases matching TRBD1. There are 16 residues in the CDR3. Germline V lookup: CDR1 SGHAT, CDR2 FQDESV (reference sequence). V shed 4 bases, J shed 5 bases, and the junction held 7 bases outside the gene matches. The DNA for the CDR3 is TGTGCCAGCAGCTCCAACAGGGGGTCAAATAATTCACCCCTCCACTTT. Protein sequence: CASSSNRGSNNSPLHF. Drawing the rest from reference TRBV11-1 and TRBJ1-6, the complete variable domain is EAEVAQSPRYKITEKSQAVAFWCDPISGHATLYWYRQILGQGPELLVQFQDESVVDDSQLPKDRFSAERLKGVDSTLKIQPAELGDSAMYLCASSSNRGSNNSPLHFGNGTRLTVT.

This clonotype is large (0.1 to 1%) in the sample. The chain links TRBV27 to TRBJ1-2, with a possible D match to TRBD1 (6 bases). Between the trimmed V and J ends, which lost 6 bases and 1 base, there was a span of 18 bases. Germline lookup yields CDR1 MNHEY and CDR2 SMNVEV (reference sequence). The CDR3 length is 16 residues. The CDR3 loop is CASSRTGTNLNYGYTF. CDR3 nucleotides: TGTGCCAGCAGCCGAACCGGGACAAACCTTAACTATGGCTACACCTTC.

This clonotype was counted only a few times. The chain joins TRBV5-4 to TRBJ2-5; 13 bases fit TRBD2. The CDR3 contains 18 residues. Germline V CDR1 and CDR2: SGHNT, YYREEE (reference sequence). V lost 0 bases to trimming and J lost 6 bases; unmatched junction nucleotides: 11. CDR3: CASSLAAGRTSGSKTQYF. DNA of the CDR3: TGTGCCAGCAGCTTGGCTGCGGGACGGACTAGCGGGAGTAAGACCCAGTACTTC.

CDR3 DNA: TGTGCCAGCAGTGGGACAGGGGGCAATCCTGAAGCTTTCTTT. Amino acids: CASSGTGGNPEAFF. The chain recombines TRBV6-1 with TRBJ1-1, with 11 bases matching TRBD1. Trimming removed 4 bases from V and 6 bases from J; junction bases left unmatched: 4. CDR3 length: 14 amino acids. Germline V gene data show CDR1 as MNHNS and CDR2 as SASEGT.

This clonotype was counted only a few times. The CDR3 protein is CASGGLGGEETQYF. The CDR3 DNA sequence: TGCGCCAGCGGGGGTTTGGGTGGGGAAGAGACCCAGTACTTC. The rearrangement joins TRBV23-1 to TRBJ2-5; the D gene could be TRBD1 or TRBD2 (5 bases each). TRBV23-1 is treated as an ORF (open reading frame) with a function not yet certain. V was cut by 8 bases and J by 3 bases, with 16 bases left in between. The CDR3 is 14 amino acids.

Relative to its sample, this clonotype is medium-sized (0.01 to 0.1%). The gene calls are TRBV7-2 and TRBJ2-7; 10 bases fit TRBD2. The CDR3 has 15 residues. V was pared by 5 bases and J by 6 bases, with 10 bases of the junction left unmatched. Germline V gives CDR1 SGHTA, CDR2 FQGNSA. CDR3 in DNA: TGTGCCAGCAGCCCCTATCTAGCGGGAGATGGCGAGCAGTACTTC. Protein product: CASSPYLAGDGEQYF.